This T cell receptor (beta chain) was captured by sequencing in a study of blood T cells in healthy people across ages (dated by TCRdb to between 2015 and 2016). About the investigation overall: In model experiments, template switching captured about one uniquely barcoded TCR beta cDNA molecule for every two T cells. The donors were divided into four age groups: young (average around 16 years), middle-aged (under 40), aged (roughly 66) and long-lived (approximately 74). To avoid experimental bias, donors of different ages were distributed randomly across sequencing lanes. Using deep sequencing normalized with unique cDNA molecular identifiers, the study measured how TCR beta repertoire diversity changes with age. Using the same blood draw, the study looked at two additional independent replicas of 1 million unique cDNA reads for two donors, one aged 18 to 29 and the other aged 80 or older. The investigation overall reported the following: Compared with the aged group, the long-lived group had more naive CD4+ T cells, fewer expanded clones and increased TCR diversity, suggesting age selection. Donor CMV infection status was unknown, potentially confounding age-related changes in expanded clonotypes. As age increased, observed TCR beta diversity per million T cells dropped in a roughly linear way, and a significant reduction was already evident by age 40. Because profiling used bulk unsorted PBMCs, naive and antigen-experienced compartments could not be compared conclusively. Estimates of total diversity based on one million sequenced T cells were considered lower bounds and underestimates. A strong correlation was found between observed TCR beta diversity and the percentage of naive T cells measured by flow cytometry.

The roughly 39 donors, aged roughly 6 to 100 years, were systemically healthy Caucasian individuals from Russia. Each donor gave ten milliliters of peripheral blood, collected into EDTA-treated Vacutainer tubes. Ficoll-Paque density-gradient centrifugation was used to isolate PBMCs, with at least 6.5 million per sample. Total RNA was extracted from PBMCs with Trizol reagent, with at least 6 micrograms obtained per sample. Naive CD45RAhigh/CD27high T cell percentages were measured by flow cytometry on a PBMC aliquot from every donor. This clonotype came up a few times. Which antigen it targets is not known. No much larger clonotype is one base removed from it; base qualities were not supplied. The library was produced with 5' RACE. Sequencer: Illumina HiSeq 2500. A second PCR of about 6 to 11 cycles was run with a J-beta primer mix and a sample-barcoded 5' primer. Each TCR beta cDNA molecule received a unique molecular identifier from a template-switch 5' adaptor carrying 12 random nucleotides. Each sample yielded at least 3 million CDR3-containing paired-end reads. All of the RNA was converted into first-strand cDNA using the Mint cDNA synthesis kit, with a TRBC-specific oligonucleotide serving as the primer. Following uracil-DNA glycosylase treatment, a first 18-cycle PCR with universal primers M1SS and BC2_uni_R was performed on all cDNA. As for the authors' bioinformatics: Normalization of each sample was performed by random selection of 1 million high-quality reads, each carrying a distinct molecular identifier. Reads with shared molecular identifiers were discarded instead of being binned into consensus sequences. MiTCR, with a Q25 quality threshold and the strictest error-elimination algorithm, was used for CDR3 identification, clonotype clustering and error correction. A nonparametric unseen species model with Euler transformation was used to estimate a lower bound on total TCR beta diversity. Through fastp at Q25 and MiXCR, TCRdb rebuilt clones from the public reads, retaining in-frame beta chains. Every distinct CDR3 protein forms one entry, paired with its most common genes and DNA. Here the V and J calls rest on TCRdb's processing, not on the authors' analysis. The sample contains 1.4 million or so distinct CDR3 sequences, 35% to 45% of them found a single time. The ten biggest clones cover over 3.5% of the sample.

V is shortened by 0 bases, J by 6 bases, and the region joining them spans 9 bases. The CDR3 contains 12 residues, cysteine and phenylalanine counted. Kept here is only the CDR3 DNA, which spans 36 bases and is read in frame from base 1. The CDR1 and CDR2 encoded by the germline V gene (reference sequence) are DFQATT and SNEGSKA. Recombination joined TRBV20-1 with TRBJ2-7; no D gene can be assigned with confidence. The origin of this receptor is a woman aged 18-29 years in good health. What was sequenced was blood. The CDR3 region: CSARDPGGEQYF. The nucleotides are TGCAGTGCTAGAGATCCAGGCGGCGAGCAGTACTTC.